One sample yielded the 24 T cell receptor beta chains listed below, sequenced in a study of T cells in Graves' hyperthyroidism and ophthalmopathy. Amplification of TCR beta CDR3 regions was performed using RNA transcripts as template. The study used the HTBI primer set for a first-round RT-PCR of the TCR CDR3. One entry per CDR3 protein results from TCRdb running MiXCR on the multiplex PCR reads. The sample lists about 59,000 distinct CDR3 sequences, approximately 53% seen once, with 3% to 4% in the top ten. The sample comprised blood. These receptor sequences come from a woman in her sixties with Graves' ophthalmopathy.

This clonotype was picked up many times. This chain connects TRBV6-5 to TRBJ2-1; 9 bases agree with TRBD2. There are 12 residues in the CDR3. The V gene end was trimmed by 6 bases and the J gene end by 9 bases; junction bases not matched to a gene: 3. Germline V gene sequence: CDR1 MNHEY, CDR2 SVGAGI. The CDR3 sequence is CASRQTSGEQFF. CDR3 sequence (DNA): TGTGCCAGCAGGCAGACTAGCGGTGAGCAGTTCTTC.

The V gene is TRBV5-4, the J gene TRBJ2-5; 9 nucleotides agree with TRBD1. CDR1 SGHNT and CDR2 YYREEE come from the germline V gene (reference sequence). There are 13 residues in the CDR3. Losses at the gene ends were 4 bases for V and 6 bases for J; bases not matched to a gene: 4. In DNA, the CDR3 is TGTGCCAGCAGCAAGGGACAGGGTAAGACCCAGTACTTC. This encodes CASSKGQGKTQYF.

This clonotype occurred once. The V and J genes are TRBV12-3 or TRBV12-4 and TRBJ1-2; 7 bases map to TRBD1. The CDR3 totals 13 residues. J was trimmed by 7 bases and V by 5 bases; bases with no gene match: 7. CDR3: CASSPTTGSGYTF. The DNA of the CDR3 is TGTGCCAGCAGTCCTACGACAGGGAGTGGCTACACCTTC.

J is TRBJ2-7 and V is TRBV7-2; D is undetermined. There are 14 residues in the CDR3. Germline V CDR1 and CDR2: SGHTA, FQGNSA. Trimming removed 2 bases from V and 1 base from J, with 9 bases in between. CDR3 amino acids: CASSLQAGSYEQYF. The CDR3 DNA reads TGTGCCAGCAGCTTACAGGCAGGTTCCTACGAGCAGTACTTC.

There are many counts of this clonotype. This rearrangement joins TRBV4-1 to TRBJ2-5; TRBD2 is a possible D gene (5 bases). Trimming removed 4 bases from V and 4 bases from J, with 19 bases in between. Germline V gene sequence: CDR1 MGHRA, CDR2 YSYEKL. The CDR3 loop spans 16 amino acids. CDR3 residues: CASSLLRDGSPETQYF. The CDR3 nucleotides are TGCGCCAGCAGCCTCCTCCGGGATGGCAGTCCAGAGACCCAGTACTTC.

The chain combines TRBV7-6 with TRBJ1-2, with 9 bases identical to TRBD1. Trimming removed 6 bases from V and 4 bases from J; junction bases left unmatched: 9. Germline assignment: CDR1 SGHVS and CDR2 FNYEAQ. This CDR3 has 15 amino acids. The CDR3 region is CASRTRGQGAYGYTF. The CDR3 DNA is TGTGCCAGCAGAACCCGGGGACAGGGTGCCTATGGCTACACCTTC.

The chain employs TRBV19 and TRBJ1-3; unclear D gene. Trimming removed 6 bases from V and 3 bases from J, with 12 bases in between. The CDR3 loop spans 14 amino acids. The germline V gene has CDR1 LNHDA and CDR2 SQIVND (reference sequence). The CDR3 is CASRDFASGNTIYF. The CDR3 DNA sequence: TGTGCCAGTAGGGACTTCGCCAGTGGAAACACCATATATTTT.

At least ten counts were recorded for this clonotype. The chain employs TRBV4-3 and TRBJ2-7, with 11 positions matching TRBD2. V shed 2 bases and J 4 bases; nucleotides not matched to a gene: 16. This CDR3 region has 19 residues. Per the germline V gene, CDR1 is LGHNA and CDR2 is YSLEER. The CDR3 is CASSQHPTSGGLKRYEQYF. Here the CDR3 DNA reads TGCGCCAGCAGCCAACATCCTACTAGCGGGGGACTGAAACGGTACGAGCAGTACTTC.

There are a few counts of this clonotype. This rearrangement joins TRBV29-1 to TRBJ2-3; D may match TRBD1 or TRBD2 (5 bases each). V lost 8 bases to trimming and J lost 2 bases, with 20 bases between them. This CDR3 contains 15 residues. Germline V gives CDR1 SQVTM, CDR2 ANQGSEA. The DNA of the CDR3 is TGCAGCTCCCCGAGGGGCCTACAACACACAGATACGCAGTATTTT. It yields the protein CSSPRGLQHTDTQYF.

This clonotype was found many times. The rearrangement links TRBV5-1 to TRBJ2-7, with 7 bases matching TRBD1. V gave up 0 bases and J gave up 3 bases; unmatched junction bases: 6. The CDR3 contains 15 residues. CDR1 and CDR2 from the germline V gene are SGHRS and YFSETQ. The chain's CDR3 is CASSLAPGTDYEQYF. The CDR3 DNA sequence: TGCGCCAGCAGCTTGGCCCCCGGGACAGACTACGAGCAGTACTTC.

This clonotype showed up many times. The chain has TRBV4-3 and TRBJ1-2; TRBD1 matches 8 bases. V trimming: 0 bases; J trimming: 5 bases; junction bases outside the gene matches: 8. This CDR3 contains 16 residues. CDR1 is LGHNA, CDR2 YSLEER, per germline. Written as DNA, the CDR3 is TGCGCCAGCAGCCAAGAAGGACAGGGAAGGATTTATGGCTACACCTTC. This codes for CASSQEGQGRIYGYTF.

This clonotype was counted at least ten times. The J gene is TRBJ2-1, the V gene TRBV3-1, with D perhaps matching TRBD1 (6 bases). Germline V CDR1 and CDR2: LGHDT, YNNKEL (reference sequence). Trimming removed 2 bases at V and 7 bases at J, with 15 bases between. The CDR3 spans 15 residues. CDR3 nucleotide sequence: TGTGCCAGCAGCCAAAGGGGGACGGGTGGGAATGAGCAGTTCTTC. It is translated as CASSQRGTGGNEQFF.

The chain is built from TRBV15 and TRBJ2-1, with 9 bases that match TRBD1. CDR1 and CDR2 (germline): LNHNV, YYDKDF (reference sequence). The J segment lost 2 bases and the V segment lost 1 base, leaving 3 bases of the junction unmatched. The CDR3 has 16 amino acids. The CDR3 spells CATSRGGQGTYNEQFF. In DNA form, the CDR3 reads TGTGCCACCAGCAGAGGGGGACAGGGCACCTACAATGAGCAGTTCTTC.

This chain joins TRBV2 and TRBJ1-6; 10 bases match TRBD1. This CDR3 is 14 amino acids long. Losses at the gene ends were 7 bases for V and 9 bases for J; bases not matched to a gene: 6. The germline V gene encodes CDR1 SNHLY and CDR2 FYNNEI. The CDR3 reads CASTGTGEGSPLHF. In DNA, the CDR3 is TGTGCCAGCACCGGGACAGGGGAGGGTTCACCCCTCCACTTT.

The V and J genes are TRBV20-1 and TRBJ1-6, with a weak D call TRBD1 (6 bases). V shed 0 bases and J shed 5 bases, with 14 bases lying between them. Per germline, CDR1 DFQATT and CDR2 SNEGSKA (reference sequence). The CDR3 is made up of 16 amino acids. The CDR3 region is CSARDPRTADNSPLHF. CDR3 nucleotides: TGCAGTGCTAGAGATCCTAGGACAGCCGATAATTCACCCCTCCACTTT.

This chain links TRBV19 with TRBJ2-3; 8 bases agree with TRBD2. Germline trimming cut 3 bases from V and 3 bases from J; bases unmatched to any gene: 5. Looked up from germline, CDR1 is LNHDA and CDR2 is SQIVND (reference sequence). CDR3 length equals 15 residues. CDR3 nucleotide sequence: TGTGCCAGTAGTATTTTCGGGGGGGCAACAGATACGCAGTATTTT. Translated: CASSIFGGATDTQYF.

V is TRBV20-1 and J is TRBJ1-2; 8 bases align to TRBD1. The CDR3 spans 13 residues. V dropped 3 bases and J dropped 4; count of bases not matched to a gene: 4. The germline CDR1 and CDR2 sequences are DFQATT and SNEGSKA (reference sequence). CDR3 protein: CSASQGAVYGYTF. DNA for the CDR3: TGCAGTGCTAGTCAGGGGGCGGTCTATGGCTACACCTTC.

This chain links TRBV12-3 or TRBV12-4 with TRBJ2-3; no clear D. V lost 3 bases and J lost 8, with 9 bases in between. This CDR3 is 12 amino acids long. CDR3 DNA sequence: TGTGCCAGCAGTTTCGTTGTGGGTACGCAGTATTTT. This translates into CASSFVVGTQYF.

This chain uses TRBV9 with TRBJ2-1; 10 bases align to TRBD1. The V and J ends lost 4 bases and 9 bases, in that order; junction bases with no gene match: 13. The germline V gene encodes CDR1 SGDLS and CDR2 YYNGEE. This CDR3 spans 16 amino acids. DNA for the CDR3: TGTGCCAGCAGCCCACGGACAGGGGGGAGGATGGGTGAGCAGTTCTTC. Encoded protein: CASSPRTGGRMGEQFF.

This clonotype was counted at least ten times. This chain connects TRBV18 to TRBJ2-7; maybe TRBD2 (6 bases). The CDR3 extends over 15 amino acids. Germline values: CDR1 KGHSH, CDR2 LQKENI. The V end was cut by 1 base, the J end by 2 bases, with 12 bases between. The CDR3 coding sequence is TGTGCCAGCTCACCACTCGGCGGAGGGACCTACGAGCAGTACTTC. Translating gives CASSPLGGGTYEQYF.

This clonotype was recorded many times. The gene calls are TRBV5-1 and TRBJ1-1; 7 bases are a match to TRBD1. The junction had 9 bases not matched to a gene; V was cut back by 3 bases and J by 4 bases. The CDR3 covers 15 residues. Germline V gives CDR1 SGHRS, CDR2 YFSETQ. Here the CDR3 DNA reads TGCGCCAGCAGCTCAGGACAGGAGATGACCACTGAAGCTTTCTTT. Protein sequence: CASSSGQEMTTEAFF. The full variable domain, in which reference TRBV5-1 and TRBJ1-1 provide the parts outside the CDR3, is KAGVTQTPRYLIKTRGQQVTLSCSPISGHRSVSWYQQTPGQGLQFLFEYFSETQRNKGNFPGRFSGRQFSNSRSEMNVSTLELGDSALYLCASSSGQEMTTEAFFGQGTRLTVV.

This clonotype was counted ten times or more. The genes are TRBV28 and TRBJ1-2; TRBD1 might be the D (5 bases). V lost 6 bases to trimming and J lost 0 bases, with 11 bases between them. Germline V CDR1 and CDR2: MDHEN, SYDVKM. This CDR3 spans 14 amino acids. The CDR3 here is CASRPGVANYGYTF. The CDR3 DNA is TGTGCCAGCAGACCGGGGGTCGCTAACTATGGCTACACCTTC.

This clonotype was seen once. The conserved closing phenylalanine or tryptophan is absent in this CDR3, likely reflecting a read error. The chain carries TRBV5-1 and TRBJ1-5; D is possibly TRBD1 (6 bases). Germline-derived CDR1 and CDR2 are SGHRS and YFSETQ. V was pared by 3 bases and J by 4 bases, with 14 bases between. The CDR3 is made up of 15 amino acids. This chain's CDR3 is CASSYQRGPNQPQHL. The DNA for the CDR3 is TGCGCCAGCAGCTACCAGCGGGGGCCTAATCAGCCCCAGCATCTT.

This clonotype was found many times. V and J are TRBV2 and TRBJ2-7; the match to TRBD2 covers 7 bases. The V segment lost 8 bases and the J segment 3 bases; nucleotides outside the gene matches: 7. Germline CDR1 and CDR2: SNHLY and FYNNEI. This CDR3 is built from 13 residues. This chain's CDR3 is CASGVSGLYEQYF. CDR3 DNA: TGTGCCAGCGGGGTTAGCGGGCTCTACGAGCAGTACTTC.